The rows below give T cell receptor beta chains drawn from one sample of a study of response to subunit inactivated influenza vaccine. TCRdb analysed the RT-PCR reads with MiXCR anew, one entry per CDR3 protein. The sample lists fewer than 700,000 distinct CDR3 sequences; 10% to 15% were seen once. This specimen consisted of PBMCs from blood, obtained roughly 47 days after vaccination. The receptors shown here come from a man in his fifties who received an inactivated influenza vaccine. Each CDR3 is given with its conserved first and last residue.

V,J,CDR3
TRBV12-3/TRBV12-4,TRBJ2-3,CASSLVFRGRGGTSTDTQYF
TRBV12-5,TRBJ2-2,CASGSDGNTGELFF
TRBV4-2,TRBJ1-4,CASSRGGAEEKLFF
TRBV28,TRBJ2-3,CASNVGAGTDTQYF
TRBV5-4,TRBJ2-7,CASSPGTGFGGEQYF
TRBV7-9,TRBJ1-2,CASSRWRGQGYTF
TRBV12-3/TRBV12-4,TRBJ1-2,CASSRITGAINYGYTF
TRBV7-2,TRBJ2-5,CASTRSLLLEETQYF
TRBV6-2/TRBV6-3,TRBJ1-2,CASDSGSLNNYGYTF
TRBV7-9,TRBJ2-7,CASSRGGTQFHEQYF
TRBV11-2,TRBJ2-5,CASSRVGAGGGYQETQYF
TRBV7-9,TRBJ1-1,CASSRWTGGIHTEAFF
TRBV4-2,TRBJ2-2,CASSQDRDQNTGELFF
TRBV7-2,TRBJ1-1,CASSLVSMTTLNTEAFF
TRBV11-2,TRBJ2-7,CASSPRGRWGYEQYF
TRBV7-2,TRBJ1-1,CASSFVTGRNTEAFF
TRBV20-1,TRBJ2-3,CSAPDQADTQYF
TRBV20-1,TRBJ2-1,CSARSRKGANEQFF
TRBV20-1,TRBJ2-3,CSARVPSGHTDTQYF
TRBV13,TRBJ2-3,CASSPRRGPGLTDTQYF
TRBV11-2,TRBJ2-2,CASSFQGFTGELFF
TRBV28,TRBJ2-5,CASSRVWMGETQYF
TRBV7-9,TRBJ2-3,CASSSFGESRDTQYF
TRBV6-2/TRBV6-3,TRBJ2-7,CASSYPGNYEQYF
TRBV7-2,TRBJ2-5,CASSLGLAGHETQYF
TRBV4-1,TRBJ2-3,CASSQDLFGMWGGPSRTDTQYF
TRBV5-1,TRBJ2-7,CASSLYSQGATYEQYF
TRBV7-9,TRBJ2-6,CASQKYQGAGANVLTF
TRBV12-3/TRBV12-4,TRBJ2-5,CASSRGASGRQETQYF
TRBV9,TRBJ2-7,CASSVGREGPEQYF
TRBV11-2,TRBJ2-7,CASSSLRWDYEQYF
TRBV7-2,TRBJ2-5,CASSPHRGGGKETQYF
TRBV3-1,TRBJ2-5,CASSQDRGTGPQYF
TRBV15,TRBJ1-6,CATSRDLAMNSPLHF
TRBV24-1,TRBJ2-5,CATSVVQAGQETQYF
TRBV28,TRBJ1-2,CASNYVKDGYTF